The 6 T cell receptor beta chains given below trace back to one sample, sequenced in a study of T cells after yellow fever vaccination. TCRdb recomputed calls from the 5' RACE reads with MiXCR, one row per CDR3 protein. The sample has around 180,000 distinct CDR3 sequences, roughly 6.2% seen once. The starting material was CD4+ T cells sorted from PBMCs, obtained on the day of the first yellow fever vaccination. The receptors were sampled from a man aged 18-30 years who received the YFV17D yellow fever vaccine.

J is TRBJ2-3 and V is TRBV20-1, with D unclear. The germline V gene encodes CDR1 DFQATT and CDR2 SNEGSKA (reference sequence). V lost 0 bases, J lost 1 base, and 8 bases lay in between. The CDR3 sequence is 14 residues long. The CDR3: CSARDPLGTDTQYF. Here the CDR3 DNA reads TGCAGTGCTAGAGACCCCCTGGGCACAGATACGCAGTATTTT.

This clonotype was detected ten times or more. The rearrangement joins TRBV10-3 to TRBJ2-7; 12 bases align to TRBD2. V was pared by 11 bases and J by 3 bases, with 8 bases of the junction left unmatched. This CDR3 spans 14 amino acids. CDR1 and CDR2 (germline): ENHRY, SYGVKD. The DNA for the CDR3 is TGTGCCGCTCGGACTAGCGGGGACAGCTACGAGCAGTACTTC. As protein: CAARTSGDSYEQYF.

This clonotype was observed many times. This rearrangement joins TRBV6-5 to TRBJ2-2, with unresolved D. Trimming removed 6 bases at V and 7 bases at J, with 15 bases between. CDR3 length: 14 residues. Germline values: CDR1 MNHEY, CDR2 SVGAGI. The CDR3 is CASSLSRLNGELFF. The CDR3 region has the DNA TGTGCCAGCAGCCTATCCCGACTTAACGGGGAGCTGTTTTTT.

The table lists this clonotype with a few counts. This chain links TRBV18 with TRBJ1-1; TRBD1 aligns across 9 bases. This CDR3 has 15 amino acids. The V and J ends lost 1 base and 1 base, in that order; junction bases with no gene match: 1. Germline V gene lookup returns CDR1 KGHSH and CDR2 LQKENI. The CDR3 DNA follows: TGTGCCAGCTCACCACGGGACAGGGCGAACACTGAAGCTTTCTTT. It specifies CASSPRDRANTEAFF.

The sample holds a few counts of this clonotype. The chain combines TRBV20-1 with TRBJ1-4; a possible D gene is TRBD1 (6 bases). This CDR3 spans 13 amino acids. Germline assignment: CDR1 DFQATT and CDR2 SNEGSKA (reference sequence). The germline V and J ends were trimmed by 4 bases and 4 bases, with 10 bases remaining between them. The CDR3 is CSAIDRNNEKLFF. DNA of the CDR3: TGCAGTGCTATTGACAGGAATAATGAAAAACTGTTTTTT.

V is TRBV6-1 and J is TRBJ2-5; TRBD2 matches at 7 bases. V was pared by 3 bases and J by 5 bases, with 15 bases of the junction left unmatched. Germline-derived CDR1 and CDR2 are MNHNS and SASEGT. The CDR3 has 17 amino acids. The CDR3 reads CASSDTGLEGLGETQYF. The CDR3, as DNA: TGTGCCAGCAGTGACACCGGACTAGAGGGGTTGGGTGAGACCCAGTACTTC.